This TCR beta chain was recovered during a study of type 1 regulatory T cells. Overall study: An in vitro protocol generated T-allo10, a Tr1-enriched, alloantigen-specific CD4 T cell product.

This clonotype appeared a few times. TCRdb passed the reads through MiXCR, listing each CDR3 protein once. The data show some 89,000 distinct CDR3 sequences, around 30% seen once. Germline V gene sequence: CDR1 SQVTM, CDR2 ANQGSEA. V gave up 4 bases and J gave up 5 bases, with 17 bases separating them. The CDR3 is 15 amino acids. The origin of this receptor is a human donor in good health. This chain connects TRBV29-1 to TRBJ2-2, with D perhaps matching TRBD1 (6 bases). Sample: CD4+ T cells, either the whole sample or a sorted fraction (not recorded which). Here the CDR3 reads CSVGNGQGLTGELFF. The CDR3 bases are TGCAGCGTTGGGAATGGGCAGGGGTTGACCGGGGAGCTGTTTTTT.